These 23 T cell receptor beta chains were sequenced from one sample in a study of memory CD4+ T cells and cytomegalovirus serostatus. Clones were sequenced by immunoSEQ multiplex PCR, and TCRdb holds only the in-frame ones, with some missing. Counted here are around 53,000 clones, around 80% occurring once; the ten biggest clones make up 2%. The sort gate was single viable CD3+CD4+CD8-CD45RO+ cells for memory CD4+ T cells. Sequencing was carried out using memory CD4+ T cells from blood. The receptors originated from an adult in good health and CMV-seropositive.

Written as DNA, the CDR3 is TGTGCCAGCAGCTCTGCGGGAGAACCCTACAATGAGCAGTTCTTC. Its protein is CASSSAGEPYNEQFF. The chain uses TRBV5-4 and TRBJ2-1; 7 bases line up with TRBD2. Germline assignment: CDR1 SGHNT and CDR2 YYREEE (reference sequence). V lost 3 bases to trimming and J lost 2 bases; unmatched junction nucleotides: 5. The CDR3 covers 15 residues.

This chain uses TRBV6-6 with TRBJ2-5, with 8 bases lining up with TRBD2. In germline, CDR1 is MNHNY, CDR2 SVGAGI (reference sequence). CDR3 length: 13 residues. The V gene end was trimmed by 6 bases and the J gene end by 4 bases; junction bases not matched to a gene: 4. The CDR3 coding sequence is TGTGCCAGCAGACCCGGGGGGGGAGAGACCCAGTACTTC. Residues: CASRPGGGETQYF.

The table lists this clone with a count of one. The chain employs TRBV10-2 and TRBJ2-1; 13 nucleotides align to TRBD2. Germline assignment: CDR1 WSHSY and CDR2 SAAADI. This CDR3 has 14 residues. The V and J ends lost 7 bases and 9 bases, in that order; junction bases with no gene match: 6. CDR3 coding DNA: TGCGCCAGCACCACTAGCGGGAGGGCCATTGAGCAGTTCTTC. Its translation: CASTTSGRAIEQFF.

The chain couples TRBV6-5 to TRBJ2-7; possible D gene TRBD1, 7 bases. Germline V lookup: CDR1 MNHEY, CDR2 SVGAGI. The CDR3 runs 14 residues. V lost 5 bases and J 4 bases, leaving 15 bases between the germline ends. The CDR3 coding sequence is TGTGCCAGCAGTGGAGGGGGCTCTTGGTACGAGCAGTACTTC. Translation: CASSGGGSWYEQYF.

Here the CDR3 reads CASSQPGYVGYTF. The DNA of the CDR3 is TGTGCCAGCAGTCAGCCAGGGTACGTTGGCTACACCTTC. This sequence joins TRBV28 and TRBJ1-2; a weak D match, TRBD1 (5 bases). The germline V gene encodes CDR1 MDHEN and CDR2 SYDVKM. This CDR3 region has 13 residues. V gave up 5 bases and J gave up 7 bases, with 14 bases separating them.

The V gene is TRBV7-9, the J gene TRBJ2-3; D unresolved. Germline V gene data show CDR1 as SEHNR and CDR2 as FQNEAQ (reference sequence). This CDR3 is 13 amino acids long. With 4 bases removed from V and 4 bases from J, the gap between germline ends came to 9 bases. CDR3 residues: CASSSQSSDTQYF. As DNA, the CDR3 is TGTGCCAGCAGCTCACAGAGCTCAGATACGCAGTATTTT.

The rearrangement uses TRBV7-3 and TRBJ1-5, with a tentative D call TRBD1 (6 bases). This CDR3 region has 16 residues. Germline V CDR1 and CDR2: SGHTA, FQGTGA. V lost 4 bases to trimming and J lost 4 bases, with 17 bases between them. This CDR3 reads CASSCFHRDKNQPQHF. The CDR3 DNA follows: TGTGCCAGCAGCTGCTTCCACAGGGATAAGAATCAGCCCCAGCATTTT.

The chain uses TRBV6-5 and TRBJ2-3; TRBD2 aligns across 8 bases. The CDR3 consists of 16 residues. J lost 2 bases, V lost 4 bases, and 8 bases had no gene match. Germline assignment: CDR1 MNHEY and CDR2 SVGAGI. The CDR3 sequence is CASSLGSGTYTDTQYF. The CDR3 nucleotides are TGTGCCAGCAGTTTGGGTAGCGGGACCTACACAGATACGCAGTATTTT.

For the CDR3, the DNA is TGTGCCAGCAGACTAAGGACTAGCGGGAGAGGTTCGGACACCGGGGAGCTGTTTTTT. Translating gives CASRLRTSGRGSDTGELFF. V gene TRBV28 combines with J gene TRBJ2-2, with 13 bases fitting TRBD2. This CDR3 spans 19 amino acids. CDR1 is MDHEN, CDR2 SYDVKM, per germline. V was clipped by 6 bases and J by 3 bases; unmatched bases: 13.

This clone was seen just once. The chain uses TRBV15 and TRBJ1-1, with D hard to call. The CDR3 is 14 amino acids. The germline V gene has CDR1 LNHNV and CDR2 YYDKDF (reference sequence). Trimming left V 1 base short and J 3 bases short, with 9 bases between. The CDR3 is CATSRAIDHTEAFF. CDR3 bases: TGTGCCACCAGCAGAGCCATTGACCACACTGAAGCTTTCTTT.

The rearrangement links TRBV18 to TRBJ2-1, with 10 bases that match TRBD2. The CDR3 is made up of 15 amino acids. The V gene end was trimmed by 3 bases and the J gene end by 4 bases; junction bases not matched to a gene: 3. CDR1 and CDR2 (germline): KGHSH, LQKENI. CDR3 amino acids: CASSPRTSGYNEQFF. Written as DNA, the CDR3 is TGTGCCAGCTCACCCCGGACTAGCGGTTACAATGAGCAGTTCTTC.

This clone was recorded once. The chain carries TRBV6-6 and TRBJ2-1; a weak D match, TRBD1 (6 bases). V was shortened by 0 bases and J by 13 bases, with 16 bases between the two germline ends. CDR1 is MNHNY, CDR2 SVGAGI, per germline (reference sequence). This CDR3 is built from 14 residues. The CDR3 DNA reads TGTGCCAGCAGTTACTCGAGGGTTTACAGGGATCAGTTCTTC. Its translation: CASSYSRVYRDQFF.

The chain has TRBV28 and TRBJ2-7; 7 bases line up with TRBD1. After removal of 6 bases from V and 0 bases from J, the junction contained 8 bases not matched to a gene. Germline loops: CDR1 MDHEN, CDR2 SYDVKM. The CDR3 is made up of 15 amino acids. Here the CDR3 reads CASSSPGTVSYEQYF. The CDR3, as DNA: TGTGCCAGCAGCTCCCCCGGGACAGTCTCCTACGAGCAGTACTTC.

This chain uses TRBV10-2 with TRBJ1-1; D gene unclear. The CDR3 length is 15 residues. V lost 2 bases to trimming and J lost 6 bases, with 16 bases between them. Germline assignment: CDR1 WSHSY and CDR2 SAAADI. CDR3 sequence reads: CASSEPLGIRAEAFF. In nucleotides, the CDR3 is TGCGCCAGCAGTGAGCCCCTGGGGATAAGGGCTGAAGCTTTCTTT.

The chain is built from TRBV6-5 and TRBJ2-2; the D gene could be TRBD1 or TRBD2 (7 bases each). Germline CDR1 is MNHEY and CDR2 is SVGAGI. The CDR3 runs to 15 residues. V was shortened by 1 base and J by 5 bases, with 11 bases between the two germline ends. For the CDR3, the DNA is TGTGCCAGCAGTTACTACAGGGGAGGGACCGGGGAGCTGTTTTTT. This translates into CASSYYRGGTGELFF.

The chain recombines TRBV5-6 with TRBJ2-7; the match to TRBD2 covers 9 bases. V lost 1 base to trimming and J lost 3 bases; unmatched junction nucleotides: 8. Germline V CDR1 and CDR2: SGHDT, YYEEEE. The CDR3 sequence is 16 residues long. The CDR3 spells CASSLIQAGGLYEQYF. For the CDR3, the DNA is TGTGCCAGCAGCTTGATCCAAGCGGGGGGCCTCTACGAGCAGTACTTC.

The chain's CDR3 is CASSVTSGPTDTQYF. In DNA form, the CDR3 reads TGCGCCAGCAGCGTGACTAGCGGGCCCACAGATACGCAGTATTTT. This chain links TRBV5-1 with TRBJ2-3; 10 nucleotides align to TRBD2. The CDR3 consists of 15 residues. CDR1 is SGHRS, CDR2 YFSETQ, per germline. With 4 bases clipped from V and 2 bases from J, the junction kept 4 bases outside the gene matches.

This clone occurred once. The CDR3 region has the DNA TGTGCCAGCAGTGACCGTATGTCCTACGAGCAGTACTTC. Amino acid sequence: CASSDRMSYEQYF. The J gene is TRBJ2-7, the V gene TRBV2, with D hard to call. Germline V gene lookup returns CDR1 SNHLY and CDR2 FYNNEI. V was pared by 3 bases and J by 1 base, with 7 bases between. The CDR3 totals 13 residues.

CDR3 region: CASSFSRQGLNEKLFF. In DNA, the CDR3 is TGTGCCAGCAGTTTCTCCCGACAGGGGCTTAATGAAAAACTGTTTTTT. V usage is TRBV6-6 and J usage is TRBJ1-4; the match to TRBD1 covers 8 bases. The V gene end was trimmed by 4 bases and the J gene end by 4 bases; junction bases not matched to a gene: 8. Germline loops: CDR1 MNHNY, CDR2 SVGAGI (reference sequence). This CDR3 has 16 amino acids.

The CDR3, as DNA: TGTGCCAGCAGCGTAGATGGGGGAGGGACCTACAATGAGCAGTTCTTC. Translation gives CASSVDGGGTYNEQFF. The gene calls are TRBV9 and TRBJ2-1; the match to TRBD2 covers 7 bases. V shed 0 bases, J shed 2 bases, and the junction held 5 bases outside the gene matches. The germline V gene encodes CDR1 SGDLS and CDR2 YYNGEE. The CDR3 runs 16 residues.

The chain has TRBV14 and TRBJ2-2; perhaps TRBD2 as D (5 bases). This CDR3 has 17 amino acids. The germline gives CDR1 SGHDN, CDR2 FVKESK. The V and J ends lost 1 base and 5 bases respectively, with 17 bases between them. This CDR3 is CASSQGKKRLVTGELFF. The CDR3 bases are TGTGCCAGCAGCCAAGGGAAGAAGCGGTTGGTGACCGGGGAGCTGTTTTTT.

The chain employs TRBV6-1 and TRBJ1-6; no reliable D call. CDR1 and CDR2 from the germline V gene are MNHNS and SASEGT. The CDR3 extends over 12 amino acids. V was trimmed by 4 bases and J by 7 bases, leaving 5 bases between them. CDR3 residues: CASSGQNSPLHF. The CDR3 region has the DNA TGTGCCAGCAGTGGTCAGAATTCACCCCTCCACTTT.

The chain links TRBV20-1 to TRBJ1-2; no definite D call. Germline assignment: CDR1 DFQATT and CDR2 SNEGSKA (reference sequence). This CDR3 contains 11 residues. Trimming left V 5 bases short and J 3 bases short, with 7 bases between. CDR3 residues: CSAGTDYGYTF. The CDR3 nucleotides read TGCAGTGCTGGAACAGACTATGGCTACACCTTC.